One sample yielded the 23 T cell receptor beta chains listed below, sequenced in a study of blood T cell repertoires in COVID-19. Generated by immunoSEQ multiplex PCR, the TCRdb table keeps only in-frame clones and is missing some. The sample has approximately 90,000 clones; around 90% are singletons. The sequencing sample was made of peripheral blood. The receptors were sampled from a man in his sixties with COVID-19, enrolled during active disease.

The V and J genes are TRBV7-3 and TRBJ2-2; a possible D gene is TRBD1 (6 bases). CDR1 is SGHTA, CDR2 FQGTGA, per germline. The V gene lost 3 bases and the J gene lost 4 bases, with 12 bases spanning the gap. The CDR3 runs to 15 residues. The CDR3 protein is CASSLTGQFTGELFF. The CDR3 coding sequence is TGTGCCAGCAGCTTGACGGGACAATTCACCGGGGAGCTGTTTTTT. The complete variable domain, with remaining parts taken from reference TRBV7-3 and TRBJ2-2, reads GAGVSQTPSNKVTEKGKYVELRCDPISGHTALYWYRQSLGQGPEFLIYFQGTGAADDSGLPNDRFFAVRPEGSVSTLKIQRTERGDSAVYLCASSLTGQFTGELFFGEGSRLTVL.

The V and J genes are TRBV7-6 and TRBJ1-2, with 8 bases matching TRBD1. CDR1 SGHVS and CDR2 FNYEAQ come from the germline V gene. Trimming at V came to 1 base and at J to 9 bases, leaving 7 bases not matched to a gene. The CDR3 is 14 residues long. The CDR3 sequence is CASSLGSGGERYTF. The DNA for the CDR3 is TGTGCCAGCAGCTTAGGTTCAGGGGGCGAGCGCTACACCTTC.

The chain uses TRBV29-1 and TRBJ2-7; D remains unclear. The V gene lost 4 bases and the J gene lost 3 bases, with 7 bases spanning the gap. This CDR3 region has 11 residues. Germline lookup yields CDR1 SQVTM and CDR2 ANQGSEA. The CDR3 here is CSVGLSYEQYF. The CDR3 region has the DNA TGCAGCGTTGGCTTGAGCTACGAGCAGTACTTC.

The V gene is TRBV3-1 (or the pseudogene TRBV3-2), the J gene TRBJ2-1; D is uncertain. CDR3 length: 13 amino acids. Germline V gene data show CDR1 as LGHDT and CDR2 as YNNKEL (reference sequence). Between the trimmed V and J ends, which lost 0 bases and 8 bases, there was a span of 8 bases. CDR3 in amino acids: CASSQDTIDEQFF. In nucleotides, the CDR3 is TGTGCCAGCAGCCAAGATACGATAGATGAGCAGTTCTTC.

Turning to this clone: One junction end disagrees with the germline gene, perhaps due to a read error. V gene TRBV7-2 combines with J gene TRBJ1-2, with a weak D call TRBD1 (6 bases). The CDR3 loop spans 14 amino acids. Germline V CDR1 and CDR2: SGHTA, FQGNSA. CDR3 amino acids: CASSLDGGAYGYTF. As DNA, the CDR3 is TGTGCCAGCAGCTTAGATGGGGGGGCCTATGGTTACACCTTC.

V gene TRBV12-5 combines with J gene TRBJ1-1; 8 bases map to TRBD1. CDR3 length equals 15 residues. V was clipped by 5 bases and J by 4 bases; unmatched bases: 9. The germline V gene has CDR1 LGHNT and CDR2 FRNRAP. The CDR3 DNA is TGTGCTAGTGGTATCGGGACAGGAGGAATCACTGAAGCTTTCTTT. The encoded protein is CASGIGTGGITEAFF.

DNA of the CDR3: TGTGCCAGCAGTCCGTCATTGGGACGCGGGAGCTATGGCTACACCTTC. It translates to CASSPSLGRGSYGYTF. The V and J genes are TRBV27 and TRBJ1-2, with a possible D match to TRBD1 (5 bases). Germline CDR1 is MNHEY and CDR2 is SMNVEV (reference sequence). The CDR3 sequence is 16 residues long. The V end lost 5 bases, the J end lost 4 bases, and 20 bases lay between the germline ends.

The chain joins TRBV5-1 to TRBJ1-3; a possible D gene is TRBD1 (6 bases). CDR3 length equals 16 residues. V lost 0 bases and J 3 bases, leaving 13 bases between the germline ends. Germline CDR1 SGHRS, CDR2 YFSETQ. The CDR3 loop is CASSLAPRGFGNTIYF. Written as DNA, the CDR3 is TGCGCCAGCAGCTTGGCCCCCAGGGGATTTGGAAACACCATATATTTT. Combining the CDR3 with reference TRBV5-1 and TRBJ1-3 gives the whole variable domain KAGVTQTPRYLIKTRGQQVTLSCSPISGHRSVSWYQQTPGQGLQFLFEYFSETQRNKGNFPGRFSGRQFSNSRSEMNVSTLELGDSALYLCASSLAPRGFGNTIYFGEGSWLTVV.

The J gene is TRBJ2-5, the V gene TRBV6-5; 7 nucleotides match TRBD2. V lost 4 bases and J lost 10; bases outside the gene matches: 15. The germline gives CDR1 MNHEY, CDR2 SVGAGI. The CDR3 totals 15 residues. The CDR3 spells CASSSLGGSISSQYF. CDR3 nucleotides: TGTGCCAGCAGTTCGCTGGGGGGGAGCATATCAAGCCAGTACTTC.

This clone has only one observation. In nucleotides, the CDR3 is TGTGCCAGCAGTTCAAAGTGGGGGGGCACCGGGGAGCTGTTTTTT. Its translation: CASSSKWGGTGELFF. The chain has TRBV27 and TRBJ2-2, with TRBD2 identical over 7 bases. The CDR3 sequence is 15 residues long. CDR1 MNHEY and CDR2 SMNVEV come from the germline V gene (reference sequence). The V and J ends lost 4 bases and 4 bases, in that order; junction bases with no gene match: 6.

This clone was seen a single time. The chain recombines TRBV9 with TRBJ1-2; 7 nucleotides agree with TRBD1. Unmatched junction bases numbered 5, after V lost 2 bases and J lost 4 bases. Germline V CDR1 and CDR2: SGDLS, YYNGEE. This CDR3 has 14 residues. DNA of the CDR3: TGTGCCAGCAGCGTCGACAGGGCTAGCTATGGCTACACCTTC. The encoded protein is CASSVDRASYGYTF.

V and J are TRBV7-6 and TRBJ2-7, with a weak D call TRBD1 (8 bases). V gave up 1 base and J gave up 6 bases, with 19 bases separating them. Germline values: CDR1 SGHVS, CDR2 FNYEAQ. There are 16 residues in the CDR3. CDR3 sequence: CASSLGGGGQVGEQYF. DNA of the CDR3: TGTGCCAGCAGCTTAGGAGGCGGGGGACAGGTCGGCGAGCAGTACTTC.

The chain has TRBV30 and TRBJ2-2; tentatively, D is TRBD1 (6 bases). The length of the CDR3 is 15 residues. Germline assignment: CDR1 GTSNPN and CDR2 SVGIG (reference sequence). The germline V and J ends were trimmed by 7 bases and 0 bases, with 15 bases remaining between them. The CDR3 spells CASTYRAPNTGELFF. As DNA, the CDR3 is TGTGCCTCAACATACAGGGCTCCGAACACCGGGGAGCTGTTTTTT.

The rearrangement uses TRBV7-2 and TRBJ2-1, with D unclear. The length of the CDR3 is 11 residues. V gave up 5 bases and J gave up 7 bases, with 6 bases separating them. Germline V gene data show CDR1 as SGHTA and CDR2 as FQGNSA. The CDR3 reads CASSPVNEQFF. The CDR3 DNA reads TGTGCCAGCAGCCCCGTAAATGAGCAGTTCTTC.

The chain recombines TRBV4-3 with TRBJ2-1, with D perhaps matching TRBD2 (5 bases). Germline CDR1 and CDR2: LGHNA and YSLEER. This CDR3 region has 16 residues. The V gene lost 4 bases and the J gene lost 2 bases, with 15 bases spanning the gap. The CDR3 sequence: CASSRMPRGAYNEQFF. CDR3 DNA: TGCGCCAGCAGCCGAATGCCCCGGGGAGCCTACAATGAGCAGTTCTTC.

V and J are TRBV14 and TRBJ2-7, with D perhaps TRBD1 (5 bases). Trimming stripped 1 base from V and 2 bases from J, with 12 bases between. The CDR3 extends over 15 amino acids. Germline CDR1 SGHDN, CDR2 FVKESK. CDR3 protein: CASSQGVRATYEQYF. The CDR3, as DNA: TGTGCCAGCAGCCAAGGCGTCAGGGCTACCTACGAGCAGTACTTC.

The genes are TRBV27 and TRBJ2-2; D ambiguous. The CDR3 sequence is 14 residues long. Germline V gene sequence: CDR1 MNHEY, CDR2 SMNVEV (reference sequence). Trimming pared 6 bases from V and 2 bases from J, leaving 10 bases between. Written as DNA, the CDR3 is TGTGCCAGCAGCCTAGGCCCTAACACCGGGGAGCTGTTTTTT. This gives the protein CASSLGPNTGELFF.

V gene TRBV10-3 combines with J gene TRBJ1-2; D is perhaps TRBD1 (5 bases). With 10 bases removed from V and 6 bases from J, the gap between germline ends came to 18 bases. Germline values: CDR1 ENHRY, CDR2 SYGVKD. The CDR3 loop spans 13 amino acids. The CDR3 region has the DNA TGTGCCACTTTAGTGGGGACTTCTCATGGCTACACCTTC. This encodes CATLVGTSHGYTF.

The rearrangement links TRBV29-1 to TRBJ2-7, with D possibly being TRBD1 (7 bases). This CDR3 spans 10 amino acids. In germline, CDR1 is SQVTM, CDR2 ANQGSEA. V was trimmed by 7 bases and J by 6 bases, leaving 10 bases between them. The CDR3 nucleotides are TGCAGCGGGGGGGACAGCGAGCAGTACTTC. This gives the protein CSGGDSEQYF.

Here the CDR3 DNA reads TGCGCCAGCAGCTTCCTAACAGGGAATACTCACTATGGCTACACCTTC. Its translation: CASSFLTGNTHYGYTF. The gene calls are TRBV5-1 and TRBJ1-2; possible D gene TRBD1, 6 bases. This CDR3 contains 16 residues. V lost 2 bases, J lost 3 bases, and 17 bases lay in between. Germline lookup yields CDR1 SGHRS and CDR2 YFSETQ.

The genes are TRBV7-2 and TRBJ2-3; no clear D gene. Germline values: CDR1 SGHTA, CDR2 FQGNSA. The CDR3 length is 15 residues. Trimming stripped 1 base from V and 2 bases from J, with 10 bases between. In DNA form, the CDR3 reads TGTGCCAGCAGCTTAGGAGCTTACTACACAGATACGCAGTATTTT. This sequence encodes CASSLGAYYTDTQYF.

This chain uses TRBV4-1 with TRBJ2-1; 13 bases align to TRBD2. The trim removed 4 bases at V and 6 bases at J, leaving 9 bases unmatched. CDR3 length: 17 residues. Germline-derived CDR1 and CDR2 are MGHRA and YSYEKL. The CDR3 protein is CASSLGTSGNIFNEQFF. CDR3 coding DNA: TGCGCCAGCAGCCTTGGGACTAGCGGGAACATCTTCAATGAGCAGTTCTTC.

This chain joins TRBV5-5 and TRBJ1-2; 7 bases fit TRBD1. The length of the CDR3 is 15 residues. The germline gives CDR1 SGHKS, CDR2 YYEKEE (reference sequence). V shed 3 bases, J shed 5 bases, and the junction held 10 bases outside the gene matches. Here the CDR3 reads CASSSGPGQIYGYTF. The CDR3 DNA sequence: TGTGCCAGCAGCTCCGGGCCGGGACAGATATATGGCTACACCTTC.